The entry below describes one T cell receptor (beta chain). The data were obtained in a study of blood T cell dynamics during melanoma immunotherapy. Turning to the study itself: First-line therapy was either pembrolizumab or nivolumab with ipilimumab for metastatic melanoma.

The time point denotes: week 3, after first cycle of checkpoint inhibitor. Disease control meant complete response, partial response or stable disease at 12 weeks. This table comes from immunoSEQ multiplex PCR, and its TCRdb copy is limited to in-frame clones, with some not included. The sample has some 11,000 clones; around nine tenths are singletons. Sequencing was performed on blood, taken from a patient treated with checkpoint blockade. The receptor was isolated from a human donor with melanoma.

The CDR3: CASSLIAGGDEQYF. In DNA form, the CDR3 reads TGTGCCAGCAGCTTAATCGCAGGGGGCGACGAGCAGTACTTC. The J gene is TRBJ2-7, the V gene TRBV7-3; 8 bases fit TRBD1. Germline-derived CDR1 and CDR2 are SGHTA and FQGTGA. The CDR3 sequence is 14 residues long. With 1 base clipped from V and 5 bases from J, the junction kept 4 bases outside the gene matches.